A selection of T cell receptor beta chains follows, all from one sample in a study of T-cell reconstitution after alpha-beta-depleted transplantation in children. TCRdb passed the PCR reads through MiXCR, listing each CDR3 protein once. The profile shows 500,000 to 750,000 distinct CDR3 sequences, 20% to 30% of them singletons. The source was PBMCs, collected before TCRalphabeta/CD19-depleted stem cell transplant. All receptors derive from a boy younger than two with Wiskott-Aldrich syndrome, due to receive a stem cell transplant. Both conserved end residues are part of each CDR3. Fields, in order: clone size, D gene, J gene, V gene, CDR3 DNA, CDR3 protein. D genes are given only for firm matches. Clone size, where shown, is once, few, many, or a class for clones that have expanded.

NA | TRBD2 | TRBJ2-1 | TRBV28 | TGTGCCAGCGGGGGCCCGCTAGCGGGAGTATACCACAATGAGCAGTTCTTC | CASGGPLAGVYHNEQFF
NA | NA | TRBJ1-5 | TRBV2 | TGTGCCAGCAGTGAAGGGACAGCGTGGCAGCCCCAGCATTTT | CASSEGTAWQPQHF
NA | TRBD2 | TRBJ2-3 | TRBV15 | TGTGCCACCAGACGAGCGGGAGCCACAGATACGCAGTATTTT | CATRRAGATDTQYF
NA | TRBD1 | TRBJ2-2 | TRBV28 | TGTGCCAGCAGGTGGACAGGGGCCGGGGAGCTGTTTTTT | CASRWTGAGELFF
few | TRBD1 | TRBJ1-1 | TRBV12-3/TRBV12-4 | TGTGCCAGCAGACCGATACAGGGGGCCAGGGCTTTCTTT | CASRPIQGARAFF
NA | TRBD1 | TRBJ1-5 | TRBV7-2 | TGTGCCAGCAGCTTTGCTGGACAGGGGAACGGTCAGCCCCAGCATTTT | CASSFAGQGNGQPQHF
NA | NA | TRBJ1-3 | TRBV5-1 | TGCGCCAGCAGCTTGATAGCTGGAAACACCATATATTTT | CASSLIAGNTIYF
NA | TRBD2 | TRBJ2-1 | TRBV15 | TGTGCCACCAGCAGAGAATCGGTAGCGGGAATCAATGAGCAGTTCTTC | CATSRESVAGINEQFF
few | TRBD2 | TRBJ2-7 | TRBV20-1 | TGCAGTGCTAGAGAACCGACTAGCGGGAGGGTAGGGGAGCAGTACTTC | CSAREPTSGRVGEQYF
NA | NA | TRBJ1-1 | TRBV12-3/TRBV12-4 | TGTGCCAGCAGTTTCTTATTTCGGTTGCAGGGCAGTGAAGCTTTCTTT | CASSFLFRLQGSEAFF
NA | TRBD2 | TRBJ2-3 | TRBV27 | TGTGCCAGCAGTCCCCGGGCTAGCGGGACAGATACGCAGTATTTT | CASSPRASGTDTQYF
few | TRBD2 | TRBJ2-1 | TRBV5-1 | TGCGCCAGCAGCTCCCACAGCGGGAGGGCCTACAATGAGCAGTTCTTC | CASSSHSGRAYNEQFF
NA | TRBD2 | TRBJ2-3 | TRBV10-3 | TGTGCCATCACCATAGCGGGAGTAGGAGATACGCAGTATTTT | CAITIAGVGDTQYF
few | NA | TRBJ2-1 | TRBV21-1 | TGTGCCAGCAGCGAAGCGGGAGGGTTCTATGAGCAGTTCTTC | CASSEAGGFYEQFF
NA | NA | TRBJ1-2 | TRBV12-3/TRBV12-4 | TGTGCCAGCAGTTTGGGTTGGGGAGGCCCCAACTATGGCTACACCTTC | CASSLGWGGPNYGYTF
few | TRBD2 | TRBJ2-1 | TRBV5-1 | TGCGCCAGCAGGTCCGGGACTAGCGGGAGGGTCCGCTCCTACAATGAGCAGTTCTTC | CASRSGTSGRVRSYNEQFF
many | TRBD2 | TRBJ2-1 | TRBV12-3/TRBV12-4 | TGTGCCAGCCTTCCGGGACTAGCCTACAATGAGCAGTTCTTC | CASLPGLAYNEQFF
NA | NA | TRBJ2-3 | TRBV10-1 | TGCGCCAGCAGTGAGTCACTAGCTCCAGATACGCAGTATTTT | CASSESLAPDTQYF
NA | TRBD2 | TRBJ2-1 | TRBV5-1 | TGCGCCAGCCGGTCCGGGACTAGCGGGTGGAATGAGCAGTTCTTC | CASRSGTSGWNEQFF
few | TRBD1 | TRBJ2-7 | TRBV29-1 | TGCAGCGTTGAAGATCGAGGACAGGGCTACGAGCAGTACTTC | CSVEDRGQGYEQYF
NA | TRBD2 | TRBJ2-7 | TRBV6-1 | TGTGCCAGCAGGGGACTAGCGGGATTGGAGGGCGAGCAGTACTTC | CASRGLAGLEGEQYF
NA | NA | TRBJ1-6 | TRBV12-3/TRBV12-4 | TGTGCCAGCAGTTTTGATCAGGGAGTTAATTCACCCCTCCACTTT | CASSFDQGVNSPLHF